One and the same sample provided the 20 T cell receptor beta chains below, sequenced in a study of Ad26.COV2.S vaccination and SARS-CoV-2 variants. Using immunoSEQ multiplex PCR, the repertoire was profiled, and TCRdb retains in-frame clones only, with some absent. The sample includes about 420,000 clones, 88% seen only once; the top ten take approximately 4%. As to treatment: roughly 19 received Ad26.COV2.S at low or high dose, single or two shots; about 5 received placebo; per-sample allocation not given. Vaccine and placebo recipients were sampled on day 63 after the first injection. Sequenced material: peripheral blood, taken in a trial of Ad26.COV2.S vaccine versus placebo. These receptor sequences come from a person between 18 and 65 years old who received the Ad26.COV2.S COVID-19 vaccine or a placebo.

The chain carries TRBV7-9 and TRBJ2-2; TRBD1 aligns across 8 bases. J was trimmed by 5 bases and V by 3 bases; bases with no gene match: 8. Germline loops: CDR1 SEHNR, CDR2 FQNEAQ (reference sequence). The CDR3 covers 16 residues. CDR3 in amino acids: CASSFDQGAGTGELFF. Here the CDR3 DNA reads TGTGCCAGCAGCTTTGATCAGGGGGCTGGGACCGGGGAGCTGTTTTTT.

The gene calls are TRBV15 and TRBJ2-1; TRBD1 matches at 8 bases. V trimming: 0 bases; J trimming: 7 bases; junction bases outside the gene matches: 5. Germline V lookup: CDR1 LNHNV, CDR2 YYDKDF (reference sequence). This CDR3 region has 15 residues. The CDR3 loop reads CATSRDRGLKNEQFF. The CDR3 DNA follows: TGTGCCACCAGCAGAGACAGGGGGCTAAAAAATGAGCAGTTCTTC.

V usage is TRBV7-9 and J usage is TRBJ1-2, with TRBD1 identical over 7 bases. Trimming cost V 5 bases and J 4 bases; bases outside gene matches: 13. The CDR3 has 16 residues. From germline, CDR1 is SEHNR and CDR2 FQNEAQ (reference sequence). CDR3 nucleotide sequence: TGTGCCAGCAGCCCGACAGGGATCACTCCGAGCTATGGCTACACCTTC. Encoded protein: CASSPTGITPSYGYTF.

J is TRBJ2-7 and V is TRBV4-1; D perhaps matches TRBD1 (6 bases). This CDR3 comprises 14 residues. Germline V gene lookup returns CDR1 MGHRA and CDR2 YSYEKL. With 0 bases removed from V and 2 bases from J, the gap between germline ends came to 8 bases. Here the CDR3 reads CASSQETGTYEQYF. CDR3 DNA: TGCGCCAGCAGCCAAGAAACAGGGACCTACGAGCAGTACTTC.

The chain recombines TRBV4-3 with TRBJ2-7; the match to TRBD1 covers 9 bases. Germline V gives CDR1 LGHNA, CDR2 YSLEER. V was clipped by 3 bases and J by 12 bases; unmatched bases: 12. The CDR3 has 14 residues. This CDR3 reads CASSQTGTGTRRYF. Written as DNA, the CDR3 is TGCGCCAGCAGCCAGACCGGGACAGGGACACGTCGGTACTTC.

The rearrangement joins TRBV28 to TRBJ1-2; a weak D match, TRBD1 (6 bases). Trimming took off 4 bases at V and 8 bases at J, with 11 bases between the two ends. Germline-derived CDR1 and CDR2 are MDHEN and SYDVKM. The CDR3 is 12 amino acids. For the CDR3, the DNA is TGTGCCAGCAGTTACAGGGTGGGAGGCTACACCTTC. As protein: CASSYRVGGYTF.

The chain uses TRBV6-2 or TRBV6-3 and TRBJ1-1; D not resolved. The germline V gene has CDR1 MNHEY and CDR2 SVGEGT. The CDR3 sequence is 13 residues long. Trimming took off 5 bases at V and 0 bases at J, with 7 bases between the two ends. Here the CDR3 reads CASSLTVNTEAFF. DNA for the CDR3: TGTGCCAGCAGTCTCACAGTGAACACTGAAGCTTTCTTT.

The chain is built from TRBV30 and TRBJ1-2; 7 bases are a match to TRBD1. The V gene's germline CDR1 is GTSNPN and CDR2 SVGIG (reference sequence). The CDR3 is 15 amino acids. Trimming at V came to 2 bases and at J to 4 bases, leaving 10 bases not matched to a gene. The CDR3 DNA is TGTGCCTGGAGTCACTCTCGGGCAGGGGGCTATGGCTACACCTTC. Its protein is CAWSHSRAGGYGYTF.

This chain uses TRBV28 with TRBJ1-1, with 7 bases matching TRBD1. V lost 9 bases and J lost 1; bases outside the gene matches: 11. The CDR3 runs to 15 residues. The germline gives CDR1 MDHEN, CDR2 SYDVKM. The CDR3 spells CASINAGQKNTEAFF. Here the CDR3 DNA reads TGTGCCAGTATCAACGCGGGACAGAAGAACACTGAAGCTTTCTTT.

This clone was seen a single time. The chain employs TRBV6-2 or TRBV6-3 and TRBJ1-5, with TRBD1 as a possible D gene (5 bases). Trimming cost V 2 bases and J 4 bases, with 9 bases left between them. Germline-derived CDR1 and CDR2 are MNHEY and SVGEGT. This CDR3 is built from 14 residues. The CDR3 DNA is TGTGCCAGCAGTTACGACAGAACGAATCAGCCCCAGCATTTT. It yields the protein CASSYDRTNQPQHF.

The chain combines TRBV24-1 with TRBJ2-3; either TRBD1 or TRBD2 may fit D (6 bases each). The CDR3 sequence is 16 residues long. Trimming cost V 9 bases and J 3 bases, with 21 bases left between them. Germline V gene data show CDR1 as KGHDR and CDR2 as SFDVKD. In nucleotides, the CDR3 is TGTGCCACCTCTTCCGGGGGCCGCGTAAATACAGATACGCAGTATTTT. Its protein product is CATSSGGRVNTDTQYF.

In this sample, this clone turned up once. The chain uses TRBV19 and TRBJ2-7; D is perhaps TRBD1 or TRBD2 (5 bases each). The length of the CDR3 is 14 residues. Germline CDR1 and CDR2: LNHDA and SQIVND (reference sequence). Trimming left V 4 bases short and J 3 bases short, with 13 bases between. CDR3 DNA sequence: TGTGCCAGTAGTAACGGGGACGGAAGCTACGAGCAGTACTTC. This codes for CASSNGDGSYEQYF.

The CDR3 region has the DNA TGTGCCAGCAGCTTCAAAGGAGGGAGTGGAATGGAGACCCAGTACTTC. Encoded protein: CASSFKGGSGMETQYF. The rearrangement joins TRBV7-2 to TRBJ2-5; D perhaps matches TRBD2 (6 bases). V was clipped by 3 bases and J by 5 bases, with 19 bases between them. CDR1 is SGHTA, CDR2 FQGNSA, per germline. This CDR3 has 16 residues.

This clone was seen more than once but under ten times. J is TRBJ1-5 and V is TRBV4-2; 7 bases line up with TRBD1. V trimming: 1 base; J trimming: 6 bases; junction bases outside the gene matches: 6. This CDR3 has 15 residues. The V gene's germline CDR1 is LGHNA and CDR2 YNFKEQ. CDR3 protein: CASSQGQGSSQPQHF. The CDR3 DNA reads TGTGCCAGCAGCCAAGGACAGGGATCAAGTCAGCCCCAGCATTTT.

The chain joins TRBV30 to TRBJ2-6, with D uncertain. The CDR3 totals 14 residues. In germline, CDR1 is GTSNPN, CDR2 SVGIG (reference sequence). V was trimmed by 0 bases and J by 2 bases, leaving 5 bases between them. Here the CDR3 DNA reads TGTGCCTGGAGTGTTCTTACTGGGGCCAACGTCCTGACTTTC. This gives the protein CAWSVLTGANVLTF.

V and J are TRBV7-9 and TRBJ2-2, with unresolved D. The CDR3 consists of 11 residues. Germline CDR1 reads SEHNR; CDR2 reads FQNEAQ (reference sequence). V was shortened by 7 bases and J by 4 bases, with 4 bases between the two germline ends. The chain's CDR3 is CASTSTGELFF. CDR3 DNA: TGTGCCAGCACTAGCACCGGGGAGCTGTTTTTT.

This rearrangement joins TRBV7-3 to TRBJ2-2; TRBD2 aligns across 8 bases. V was clipped by 5 bases and J by 7 bases; unmatched bases: 9. The germline CDR1 and CDR2 sequences are SGHTA and FQGTGA. This CDR3 is built from 15 residues. CDR3 loop: CASSQGLATSGELFF. In DNA form, the CDR3 reads TGTGCCAGCAGCCAAGGACTAGCTACAAGCGGGGAGCTGTTTTTT.

This chain joins TRBV2 and TRBJ2-1, with D possibly matching TRBD2 (7 bases). Per germline, CDR1 SNHLY and CDR2 FYNNEI. The V gene lost 7 bases and the J gene lost 4 bases, with 14 bases spanning the gap. The CDR3 is 14 amino acids. The CDR3 DNA is TGTGCCAGCACCCAAGGGGGGGATTACAATGAGCAGTTCTTC. Residues: CASTQGGDYNEQFF.

This clone has a single count. This chain joins TRBV10-1 and TRBJ1-2, with D perhaps matching TRBD1 (6 bases). The V gene lost 5 bases and the J gene lost 2 bases, with 9 bases spanning the gap. Germline V gene data show CDR1 as WNHNN and CDR2 as SYGVQD (reference sequence). CDR3 length: 13 amino acids. The CDR3 bases are TGCGCCAGCAGTCCCGACAGGAACTATGGCTACACCTTC. Amino acids: CASSPDRNYGYTF.

The genes are TRBV19 and TRBJ2-5; possible D gene TRBD2, 5 bases. The length of the CDR3 is 15 residues. In germline, CDR1 is LNHDA, CDR2 SQIVND (reference sequence). With 4 bases removed from V and 5 bases from J, the gap between germline ends came to 17 bases. This CDR3 is CASSTAGPPGETQYF. As DNA, the CDR3 is TGTGCCAGTAGTACGGCGGGCCCTCCGGGGGAGACCCAGTACTTC.